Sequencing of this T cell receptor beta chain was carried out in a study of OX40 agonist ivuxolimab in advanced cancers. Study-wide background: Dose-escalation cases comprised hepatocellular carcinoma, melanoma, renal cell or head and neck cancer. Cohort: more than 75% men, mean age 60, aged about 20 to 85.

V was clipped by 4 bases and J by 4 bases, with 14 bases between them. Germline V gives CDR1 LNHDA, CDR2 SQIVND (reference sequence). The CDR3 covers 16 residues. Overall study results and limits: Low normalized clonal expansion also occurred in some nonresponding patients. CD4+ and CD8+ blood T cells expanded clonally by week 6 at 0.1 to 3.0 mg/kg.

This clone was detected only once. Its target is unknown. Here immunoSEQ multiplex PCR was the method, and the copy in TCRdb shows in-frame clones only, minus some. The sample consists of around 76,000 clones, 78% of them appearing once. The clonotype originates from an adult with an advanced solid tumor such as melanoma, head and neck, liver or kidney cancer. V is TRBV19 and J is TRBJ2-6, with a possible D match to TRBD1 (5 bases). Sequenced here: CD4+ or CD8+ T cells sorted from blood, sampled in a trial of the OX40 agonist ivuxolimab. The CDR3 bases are TGTGCCAGTAGTACCAGGGTGGTTCGAGGGGCCAACGTCCTGACTTTC. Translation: CASSTRVVRGANVLTF.